This TCR beta chain came from a study of blood T cell repertoires in COVID-19. Assay used: immunoSEQ multiplex PCR; TCRdb lists only in-frame clones, some missing. The sample has approximately 200,000 clones; 88% are singletons. With V trimmed by 7 bases and J by 0 bases, 15 bases remained unmatched. From germline, CDR1 is SQVTM and CDR2 ANQGSEA. The CDR3 is made up of 17 amino acids. The sample consisted of peripheral blood. The chain is built from TRBV29-1 and TRBJ2-5; 9 nucleotides match TRBD2. The clonotype originates from a man in his 70s with acute or convalescent COVID-19. The CDR3 is CSAVRTSVLLYQETQYF. CDR3 nucleotides: TGCAGCGCTGTGAGGACTAGCGTCCTATTGTACCAAGAGACCCAGTACTTC. The variable domain in full, completed from reference TRBV29-1 and TRBJ2-5, reads SAVISQKPSRDICQRGTSLTIQCQVDSQVTMMFWYRQQPGQSLTLIATANQGSEATYESGFVIDKFPISRPNLTFSTLTVSNMSPEDSSIYLCSAVRTSVLLYQETQYFGPGTRLLVL.